A single sample gave rise to the 10 T cell receptor beta chains below, sequenced in a study of glioma-infiltrating T cells after dendritic cell vaccination. This table comes from immunoSEQ multiplex PCR, and its TCRdb copy is limited to in-frame clones, with some not included. The sample lists about 90,000 clones; under 90% were seen once. Sequencing was performed on blood, taken before dendritic cell vaccination. The receptors were sampled from a human donor with glioblastoma.

The chain carries TRBV19 and TRBJ1-2; a weak D match, TRBD1 (5 bases). Germline-derived CDR1 and CDR2 are LNHDA and SQIVND (reference sequence). The CDR3 runs 13 residues. Trimming shortened V by 4 bases and J by 8 bases, and 14 bases separated the two germline ends. For the CDR3, the DNA is TGTGCCAGTAGTAATCGCGGGGCGCGCGGCTACACCTTC. Its translation is CASSNRGARGYTF.

The chain joins TRBV5-6 to TRBJ2-5, with D perhaps TRBD2 (5 bases). CDR1 and CDR2 from the germline V gene are SGHDT and YYEEEE. V was shortened by 0 bases and J by 2 bases, with 11 bases between the two germline ends. The CDR3 extends over 15 amino acids. CDR3 amino acids: CASSLVAGNQETQYF. In DNA form, the CDR3 reads TGTGCCAGCAGCTTGGTGGCCGGGAATCAAGAGACCCAGTACTTC.

The genes are TRBV5-1 and TRBJ2-5, with D possibly matching TRBD1 (5 bases). The CDR3 consists of 15 residues. CDR1 is SGHRS and CDR2 is YFSETQ in the germline V gene. Trimming took off 4 bases at V and 5 bases at J, with 18 bases between the two ends. CDR3 protein: CASSLTVTGRETQYF. The DNA for the CDR3 is TGCGCCAGCAGCCTGACAGTCACTGGAAGGGAGACCCAGTACTTC. The complete variable domain, with remaining parts taken from reference TRBV5-1 and TRBJ2-5, reads KAGVTQTPRYLIKTRGQQVTLSCSPISGHRSVSWYQQTPGQGLQFLFEYFSETQRNKGNFPGRFSGRQFSNSRSEMNVSTLELGDSALYLCASSLTVTGRETQYFGPGTRLLVL.

A single count supports this clone. The chain has TRBV10-3 and TRBJ2-2; D is uncertain. Germline V gives CDR1 ENHRY, CDR2 SYGVKD. V was clipped by 8 bases and J by 1 base, with 5 bases between them. The CDR3 is made up of 12 amino acids. CDR3 DNA: TGTGCCATCTCCGTGAACACCGGGGAGCTGTTTTTT. This translates into CAISVNTGELFF.

The CDR3, as DNA: TGTGCCAGCAGCGTAGGCGGAGGCACCTACAATGAGCAGTTCTTC. Translating gives CASSVGGGTYNEQFF. The V gene is TRBV9, the J gene TRBJ2-1; weak D call: TRBD2 (5 bases). V was pared by 0 bases and J by 2 bases, with 9 bases between. This CDR3 spans 15 amino acids. Germline loops: CDR1 SGDLS, CDR2 YYNGEE.

This rearrangement joins TRBV5-4 to TRBJ2-5; 7 bases are shared with TRBD2. The CDR3 covers 13 residues. With V trimmed by 3 bases and J by 5 bases, 4 bases remained unmatched. CDR1 and CDR2 from the germline V gene are SGHNT and YYREEE (reference sequence). CDR3 in amino acids: CASSSRDYETQYF. In nucleotides, the CDR3 is TGTGCCAGCAGCTCCCGGGACTACGAGACCCAGTACTTC.

The chain uses TRBV4-3 and TRBJ2-1, with a possible D match to TRBD2 (6 bases). Trimming took off 4 bases at V and 6 bases at J, with 19 bases between the two ends. CDR3 length equals 16 residues. The germline V gene has CDR1 LGHNA and CDR2 YSLEER. The CDR3 DNA is TGCGCCAGCAGCCGCGATCCGGGACCCGGGGGCAATGAGCAGTTCTTC. Protein sequence: CASSRDPGPGGNEQFF.

This clone occurred a few times. One end of the junction is discordant with germline, which a read error may explain. V and J are TRBV10-3 and TRBJ2-7, with 8 bases fitting TRBD1. CDR1 is ENHRY, CDR2 SYGVKD, per germline. The CDR3 contains 13 residues. The CDR3 spells CAISEPTSGGAFF. The CDR3 bases are TGTGCCATCAGTGAACCTACATCAGGGGGCGCTTTCTTC.

This chain connects TRBV5-4 to TRBJ2-7; 10 bases agree with TRBD1. Trimming took 0 bases from V and 1 from J; bases not matched to a gene: 7. The germline CDR1 and CDR2 sequences are SGHNT and YYREEE (reference sequence). The CDR3 sequence is 17 residues long. The CDR3 is CASSLGGQGPLSYEQYF. The DNA of the CDR3 is TGTGCCAGCAGCTTGGGGGGACAGGGGCCTCTATCCTACGAGCAGTACTTC.

This chain links TRBV27 with TRBJ2-7; TRBD2 aligns across 10 bases. This CDR3 is 18 amino acids long. Trimming cost V 0 bases and J 5 bases; bases outside gene matches: 13. Per the germline V gene, CDR1 is MNHEY and CDR2 is SMNVEV (reference sequence). The CDR3 nucleotides read TGTGCCAGCAGTTTATCGATATCTAGCGGGAGTATCTCTCACGAGCAGTACTTC. It is translated as CASSLSISSGSISHEQYF.